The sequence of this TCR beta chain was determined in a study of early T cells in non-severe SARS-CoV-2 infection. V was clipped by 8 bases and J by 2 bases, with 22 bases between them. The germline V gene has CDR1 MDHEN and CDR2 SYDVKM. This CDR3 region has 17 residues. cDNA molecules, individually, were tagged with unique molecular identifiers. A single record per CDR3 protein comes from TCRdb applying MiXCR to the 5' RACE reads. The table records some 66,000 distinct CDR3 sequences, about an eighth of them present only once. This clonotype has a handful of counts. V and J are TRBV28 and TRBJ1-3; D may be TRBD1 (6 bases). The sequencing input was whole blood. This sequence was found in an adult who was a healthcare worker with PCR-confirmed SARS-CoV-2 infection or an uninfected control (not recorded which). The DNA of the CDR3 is TGTGCCAGCTTGAACAGGGACTACCCAAAGACTGGAAACACCATATATTTT. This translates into CASLNRDYPKTGNTIYF. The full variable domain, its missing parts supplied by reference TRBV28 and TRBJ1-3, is DVKVTQSSRYLVKRTGEKVFLECVQDMDHENMFWYRQDPGLGLRLIYFSYDVKMKEKGDIPEGYSVSREKKERFSLILESASTNQTSMYLCASLNRDYPKTGNTIYFGEGSWLTVV.